This passage covers 31 T cell receptor beta chains from one sample sequenced in a study of shared clonotypes between healthy human individuals. Terminally differentiated effector memory CD45RA+ cells were left out of the naive CD8 fraction, which was CD45RO-negative and positively selected for CCR7. Here immunoSEQ multiplex PCR was the method, and the copy in TCRdb shows in-frame clones only, minus some. The sample gives hundreds of thousands of clones, approximately 95% of which show up once; 0.095% to 0.14% is in the top ten. Sequencing input: naive CD8+ T cells sorted from blood. The receptors were sampled from a woman aged 25-40 years in good health.

CDR3 sequence: CASSLEGSGLLVNTGELFF. CDR3 DNA sequence: TGTGCCAGCAGCTTAGAAGGGTCCGGCTTGTTAGTGAACACCGGGGAGCTGTTTTTT. The chain combines TRBV11-2 with TRBJ2-2, with D unresolved. The germline CDR1 and CDR2 sequences are SGHAT and FQNNGV. The CDR3 consists of 19 residues. V was clipped by 0 bases and J by 1 base, with 18 bases between them.

On this clone: Other nucleotide sequences in the sample specify the same CDR3. V gene TRBV27 combines with J gene TRBJ1-1; unclear D gene. CDR3 length: 11 residues. Trimming stripped 4 bases from V and 1 base from J, with 1 base between. Germline CDR1 MNHEY, CDR2 SMNVEV (reference sequence). For the CDR3, the DNA is TGTGCCAGCAGTTCGAACACTGAAGCTTTCTTT. Protein sequence: CASSSNTEAFF.

This chain uses TRBV28 with TRBJ2-3, with a weak D call TRBD2 (5 bases). The V and J ends lost 5 bases and 2 bases respectively, with 11 bases between them. This CDR3 is 14 amino acids long. CDR1 MDHEN and CDR2 SYDVKM come from the germline V gene. CDR3 loop: CASSRGLHTDTQYF. CDR3 bases: TGTGCCAGCAGTCGAGGACTCCACACAGATACGCAGTATTTT.

This clone has more than one count but fewer than ten. The V gene is TRBV28, the J gene TRBJ2-3; TRBD2 is a possible D gene (5 bases). The length of the CDR3 is 15 residues. V lost 6 bases and J lost 5, with 18 bases in between. The germline V gene encodes CDR1 MDHEN and CDR2 SYDVKM. CDR3 region: CASSTNGPAGDTQYF. Here the CDR3 DNA reads TGTGCCAGCAGCACCAACGGACCGGCGGGAGATACGCAGTATTTT.

This sequence joins TRBV14 and TRBJ1-2; D is possibly TRBD1 (6 bases). V gave up 0 bases and J gave up 4 bases, with 21 bases separating them. Germline lookup yields CDR1 SGHDN and CDR2 FVKESK. The CDR3 has 18 amino acids. CDR3 region: CASSQEEPQGVRGYGYTF. The CDR3 coding sequence is TGTGCCAGCAGCCAAGAAGAGCCCCAGGGAGTCAGGGGCTATGGCTACACCTTC.

The J gene is TRBJ1-1, the V gene TRBV4-1; D not resolved. The V and J ends lost 1 base and 1 base respectively, with 16 bases between them. The CDR3 contains 17 residues. Germline CDR1 MGHRA, CDR2 YSYEKL. The CDR3 bases are TGCGCCAGCAGCCAAGTTCCCGGCTTTTTGGCGAACACTGAAGCTTTCTTT. Residues: CASSQVPGFLANTEAFF.

The gene calls are TRBV5-4 and TRBJ2-7, with 14 bases that match TRBD2. This CDR3 has 15 residues. Germline CDR1 reads SGHNT; CDR2 reads YYREEE (reference sequence). V was pared by 4 bases and J by 0 bases, with 0 bases of the junction left unmatched. The CDR3 sequence is CASSGTSGSSYEQYF. CDR3 sequence (DNA): TGTGCCAGCAGCGGGACTAGCGGGAGCTCCTACGAGCAGTACTTC.

This sequence joins TRBV27 and TRBJ2-7, with TRBD2 matching 11 bases. Germline CDR1 is MNHEY and CDR2 is SMNVEV (reference sequence). V shed 5 bases and J 3 bases; nucleotides not matched to a gene: 3. The CDR3 contains 14 residues. The CDR3 nucleotides are TGTGCCAGCAGTAACCTAGCGGGAGGCTACGAGCAGTACTTC. This translates into CASSNLAGGYEQYF.

In DNA form, the CDR3 reads TGTGCCAGCAGCGGGACCCCCAGGGAAGCTTTCTTT. Its translation: CASSGTPREAFF. This chain connects TRBV11-2 to TRBJ1-1; D might be TRBD1 (5 bases). This CDR3 spans 12 amino acids. The V gene lost 5 bases and the J gene lost 8 bases, with 12 bases spanning the gap. Germline V gene sequence: CDR1 SGHAT, CDR2 FQNNGV.

The V and J genes are TRBV7-9 and TRBJ2-7; perhaps TRBD1 as D (6 bases). V was trimmed by 0 bases and J by 2 bases, leaving 11 bases between them. CDR3 length: 15 amino acids. Germline CDR1 and CDR2: SEHNR and FQNEAQ (reference sequence). The CDR3 loop is CASSLAQGRTYEQYF. The CDR3 bases are TGTGCCAGCAGCTTAGCTCAGGGGCGCACCTACGAGCAGTACTTC.

The chain links TRBV15 to TRBJ2-1, with D hard to call. Germline loops: CDR1 LNHNV, CDR2 YYDKDF (reference sequence). Trimming took 3 bases from V and 10 from J, leaving 13 bases between them. The CDR3 totals 13 residues. The CDR3 region has the DNA TGTGCCACCAGCAGTGGGTATGTCTGGGAGCAGTTCTTC. Amino acids: CATSSGYVWEQFF.

The genes are TRBV29-1 and TRBJ1-2; 11 positions match TRBD1. This CDR3 contains 16 residues. Germline values: CDR1 SQVTM, CDR2 ANQGSEA. The ends lost 3 bases at V and 5 bases at J; junction bases unmatched: 11. This CDR3 reads CSVEGQGEAGGYGYTF. CDR3 in DNA: TGCAGCGTTGAGGGACAGGGGGAGGCCGGAGGGTATGGCTACACCTTC.

V is TRBV7-8 and J is TRBJ2-1, with 9 positions matching TRBD2. The CDR3 loop spans 17 amino acids. Germline V gives CDR1 SGHVS, CDR2 FQNEAQ. V shed 5 bases, J shed 3 bases, and the junction held 11 bases outside the gene matches. DNA of the CDR3: TGTGCCAGCAGCGAAAAGCTAGCGGGGATGTTCTACAATGAGCAGTTCTTC. This codes for CASSEKLAGMFYNEQFF.

V usage is TRBV12-2 and J usage is TRBJ1-2; TRBD1, the table's D call, lacks a check against the DNA. TRBV12-2 is assigned pseudogene status. The CDR3 length is 14 residues. The CDR3: CASRSRTGDKGYTF. Written as DNA, the CDR3 is TGTGCAAGTCGCTCTCGGACAGGGGATAAGGGCTACACCTTC.

V gene TRBV2 combines with J gene TRBJ2-7; weak D call: TRBD1 (6 bases). Germline CDR1 and CDR2: SNHLY and FYNNEI. The CDR3 consists of 14 residues. The ends were cut back, 3 bases at V and 1 base at J, with 10 bases in the middle. The CDR3 DNA is TGTGCCAGCAGTGATCACAGGGAGTCCTACGAGCAGTACTTC. Protein: CASSDHRESYEQYF.

The J gene is TRBJ1-2, the V gene TRBV5-1, with TRBD1 matching 10 bases. J gave up 7 bases and V 6 bases, and 9 bases lay outside the gene matches. Germline V lookup: CDR1 SGHRS, CDR2 YFSETQ. The CDR3 runs 14 residues. The CDR3 here is CASTTGTGDFGYTF. The DNA of the CDR3 is TGCGCCAGCACGACCGGGACAGGGGATTTTGGCTACACCTTC.

This clone was counted a few times. The rearrangement links TRBV9 to TRBJ2-3; D might be TRBD1 or TRBD2, each matching 5 bases. Germline CDR1 and CDR2: SGDLS and YYNGEE. With 0 bases removed from V and 0 bases from J, the gap between germline ends came to 11 bases. The CDR3 runs 16 residues. The DNA of the CDR3 is TGTGCCAGCAGCGTAGGAGGGGCGCTGAGCACAGATACGCAGTATTTT. Translated, it gives CASSVGGALSTDTQYF. Full variable domain (rest looked up from reference TRBV9 and TRBJ2-3): DSGVTQTPKHLITATGQRVTLRCSPRSGDLSVYWYQQSLDQGLQFLIQYYNGEERAKGNILERFSAQQFPDLHSELNLSSLELGDSALYFCASSVGGALSTDTQYFGPGTRLTVL.

The gene calls are TRBV4-1 and TRBJ1-3; 10 nucleotides line up with TRBD1. Germline CDR1 reads MGHRA; CDR2 reads YSYEKL. This CDR3 spans 15 amino acids. V was pared by 0 bases and J by 8 bases, with 4 bases of the junction left unmatched. CDR3: CASSQDWDRGYTIYF. CDR3 bases: TGCGCCAGCAGCCAAGACTGGGACAGGGGATACACCATATATTTT.

V gene TRBV7-6 combines with J gene TRBJ2-7; TRBD2 matches 10 bases. In germline, CDR1 is SGHVS, CDR2 FNYEAQ. After removal of 1 base from V and 3 bases from J, the junction contained 12 bases not matched to a gene. The CDR3 is 18 residues long. The CDR3 DNA sequence: TGTGCCAGCAGCTTAGGAGCGGGAGGGGGCCTTTTGGGCTACGAGCAGTACTTC. It yields the protein CASSLGAGGGLLGYEQYF.

The gene calls are TRBV5-6 and TRBJ2-7, with D possibly being TRBD1 or TRBD2 (6 bases each). There are 19 residues in the CDR3. The V gene lost 2 bases and the J gene lost 3 bases, with 27 bases spanning the gap. Germline values: CDR1 SGHDT, CDR2 YYEEEE. The CDR3 DNA sequence: TGTGCCAGCAGCTTAGAGGGGGGCTGGGGTGGCGGCTCCGTCTACGAGCAGTACTTC. Its protein product is CASSLEGGWGGGSVYEQYF.

The J gene is TRBJ2-7, the V gene TRBV5-1, with 12 bases lining up with TRBD1. This CDR3 is built from 14 residues. CDR1 and CDR2 from the germline V gene are SGHRS and YFSETQ. V shed 3 bases, J shed 7 bases, and the junction held 5 bases outside the gene matches. In nucleotides, the CDR3 is TGCGCCAGCAGCTGGGGACAGGGGGCGCGTGAGCAGTACTTC. It translates to CASSWGQGAREQYF. The complete variable domain, with remaining parts taken from reference TRBV5-1 and TRBJ2-7, reads KAGVTQTPRYLIKTRGQQVTLSCSPISGHRSVSWYQQTPGQGLQFLFEYFSETQRNKGNFPGRFSGRQFSNSRSEMNVSTLELGDSALYLCASSWGQGAREQYFGPGTRLTVT.

The V call is TRBV9, the J call TRBJ2-1; D assignment may be TRBD1 or TRBD2 (5 bases each). Germline assignment: CDR1 SGDLS and CDR2 YYNGEE. CDR3 length: 12 amino acids. With 4 bases removed from V and 9 bases from J, the gap between germline ends came to 11 bases. CDR3 DNA sequence: TGTGCCAGCAGCTCACCGGGACGTGAGCAGTTCTTC. Encoded protein: CASSSPGREQFF.

This chain links TRBV5-4 with TRBJ2-3; D is unresolved. CDR1 is SGHNT and CDR2 is YYREEE in the germline V gene (reference sequence). This CDR3 is 14 amino acids long. Deletions cut 3 bases from V and 2 bases from J, with 10 bases between. The CDR3 DNA reads TGTGCCAGCAGCTCGACTGGATACACAGATACGCAGTATTTT. Its protein is CASSSTGYTDTQYF.

This sequence joins TRBV28 and TRBJ1-5; D not resolved. V shed 7 bases and J shed 3 bases, with 13 bases lying between them. The CDR3 has 14 residues. Looked up from germline, CDR1 is MDHEN and CDR2 is SYDVKM. CDR3 sequence reads: CASTPMRNNQPQHF. The DNA for the CDR3 is TGTGCCAGCACCCCCATGCGAAACAATCAGCCCCAGCATTTT.

This chain links TRBV7-9 with TRBJ1-4; D uncertain. Trimming cost V 0 bases and J 8 bases, with 7 bases left between them. This CDR3 has 13 residues. CDR1 and CDR2 (germline): SEHNR, FQNEAQ (reference sequence). The DNA of the CDR3 is TGTGCCAGCAGCTTAGCGCTCGCGGAAAAACTGTTTTTT. Protein sequence: CASSLALAEKLFF.

The CDR3 is CASSLSQLSTYEQYF. CDR3 coding DNA: TGTGCCAGCAGCTTATCGCAACTCAGTACCTACGAGCAGTACTTC. This sequence joins TRBV11-3 and TRBJ2-5; D not certain. Near its end, the DNA agrees better with TRBJ2-7, so the J call may be wrong. The CDR3 covers 15 residues. CDR1 and CDR2 (germline): SGHNT, YENEEA.

The chain links TRBV27 to TRBJ2-1, with TRBD2 identical over 7 bases. Germline CDR1 reads MNHEY; CDR2 reads SMNVEV (reference sequence). After removal of 2 bases from V and 1 base from J, the junction contained 5 bases not matched to a gene. The CDR3 loop spans 16 amino acids. The chain's CDR3 is CASSLTLGGSYNEQFF. Here the CDR3 DNA reads TGTGCCAGCAGTTTAACTCTCGGGGGGTCCTACAATGAGCAGTTCTTC.

This chain connects TRBV7-9 to TRBJ2-7; D gene ambiguous. This CDR3 spans 14 amino acids. V was clipped by 3 bases and J by 3 bases, with 12 bases between them. Germline CDR1 reads SEHNR; CDR2 reads FQNEAQ (reference sequence). The CDR3 loop is CASSFPSQVYEQYF. The CDR3 DNA follows: TGTGCCAGCAGCTTTCCCAGTCAGGTCTACGAGCAGTACTTC. The full variable domain, rest sourced from reference TRBV7-9 and TRBJ2-7, is DTGVSQNPRHKITKRGQNVTFRCDPISEHNRLYWYRQTLGQGPEFLTYFQNEAQLEKSRLLSDRFSAERPKGSFSTLEIQRTEQGDSAMYLCASSFPSQVYEQYFGPGTRLTVT.

The chain employs TRBV6-1 and TRBJ1-5; 9 nucleotides align to TRBD1. The CDR3 loop spans 14 amino acids. In germline, CDR1 is MNHNS, CDR2 SASEGT. Germline trimming cut 8 bases from V and 5 bases from J; bases unmatched to any gene: 7. As DNA, the CDR3 is TGTGCCAGCTGGGGACAGGGCAGTGATCAGCCCCAGCATTTT. Amino acids: CASWGQGSDQPQHF.

V is TRBV7-6 and J is TRBJ2-1; 11 bases are a match to TRBD2. CDR3 length: 15 amino acids. Germline V gives CDR1 SGHVS, CDR2 FNYEAQ. V lost 3 bases, J lost 5 bases, and 3 bases stayed unmatched. DNA of the CDR3: TGTGCCAGCAGCTTTGGGACTAGCGGCAACAATGAGCAGTTCTTC. Protein: CASSFGTSGNNEQFF.

The gene calls are TRBV11-3 and TRBJ2-1; D is unclear. The CDR3 has 16 amino acids. CDR1 is SGHNT, CDR2 YENEEA, per germline. V gave up 5 bases and J gave up 3 bases, with 17 bases separating them. In DNA, the CDR3 is TGTGCCAGCAGCCCCCCGGGCCTTCCGCACTACAATGAGCAGTTCTTC. Translating it yields CASSPPGLPHYNEQFF.